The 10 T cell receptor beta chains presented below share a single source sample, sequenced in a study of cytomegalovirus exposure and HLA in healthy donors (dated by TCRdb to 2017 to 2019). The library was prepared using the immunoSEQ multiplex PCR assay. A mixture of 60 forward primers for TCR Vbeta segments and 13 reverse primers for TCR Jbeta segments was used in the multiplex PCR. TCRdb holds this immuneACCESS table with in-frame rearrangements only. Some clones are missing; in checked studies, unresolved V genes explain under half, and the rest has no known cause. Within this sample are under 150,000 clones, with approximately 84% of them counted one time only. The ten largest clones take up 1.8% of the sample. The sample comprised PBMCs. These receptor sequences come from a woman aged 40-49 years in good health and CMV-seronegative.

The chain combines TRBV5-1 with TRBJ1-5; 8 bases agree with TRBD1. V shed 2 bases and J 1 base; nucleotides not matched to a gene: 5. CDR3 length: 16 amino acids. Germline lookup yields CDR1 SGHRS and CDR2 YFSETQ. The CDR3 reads CASSFNRGESNQPQHF. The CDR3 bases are TGCGCCAGCAGCTTTAACAGGGGGGAGAGCAATCAGCCCCAGCATTTT.

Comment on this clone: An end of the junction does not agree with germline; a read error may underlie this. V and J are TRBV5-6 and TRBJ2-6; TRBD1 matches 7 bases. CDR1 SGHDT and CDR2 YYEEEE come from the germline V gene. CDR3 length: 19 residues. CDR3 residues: CASSLRQGTWGTGANGLTF. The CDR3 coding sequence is TGTGCCAGCAGCCTGCGACAGGGAACTTGGGGTACTGGGGCCAACGGCCTGACTTTC.

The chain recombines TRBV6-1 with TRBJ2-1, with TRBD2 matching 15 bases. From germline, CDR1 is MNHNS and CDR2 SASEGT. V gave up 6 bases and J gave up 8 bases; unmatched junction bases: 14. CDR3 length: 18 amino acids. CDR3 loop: CASSERTSGGADLYEQFF. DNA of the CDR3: TGTGCCAGCAGCGAACGGACTAGCGGGGGGGCCGATCTCTATGAGCAGTTCTTC.

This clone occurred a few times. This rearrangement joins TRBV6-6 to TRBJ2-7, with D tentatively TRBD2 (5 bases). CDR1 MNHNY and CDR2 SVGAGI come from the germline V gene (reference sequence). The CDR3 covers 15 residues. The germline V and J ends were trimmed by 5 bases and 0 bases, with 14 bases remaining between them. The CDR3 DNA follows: TGTGCCAGCAGTCCGACTACCCCGGGCTCCTACGAGCAGTACTTC. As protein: CASSPTTPGSYEQYF.

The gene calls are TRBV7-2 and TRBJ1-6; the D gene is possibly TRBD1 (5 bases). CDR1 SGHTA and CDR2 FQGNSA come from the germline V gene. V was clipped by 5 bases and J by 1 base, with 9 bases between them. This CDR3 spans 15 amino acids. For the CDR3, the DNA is TGTGCCAGCAGCCACCAGGGTTCCTATAATTCACCCCTCCACTTT. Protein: CASSHQGSYNSPLHF.

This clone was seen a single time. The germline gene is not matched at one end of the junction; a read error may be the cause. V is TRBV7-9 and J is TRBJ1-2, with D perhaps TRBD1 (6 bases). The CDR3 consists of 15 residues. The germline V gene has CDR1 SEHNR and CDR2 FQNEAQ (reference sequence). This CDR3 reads CSSSPRGRENYGYTF. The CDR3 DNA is TGTTCCAGCAGCCCCCGGGGGCGGGAGAACTATGGCTACACCTTC.

DNA for the CDR3: TGTGCCAGCAGCTTATTGGGCAGCACTGAAGCTTTCTTT. It yields the protein CASSLLGSTEAFF. The V call is TRBV11-3, the J call TRBJ1-1; D is unclear. Germline CDR1 reads SGHNT; CDR2 reads YENEEA. Trimming shortened V by 2 bases and J by 4 bases, and 8 bases separated the two germline ends. CDR3 length equals 13 residues.

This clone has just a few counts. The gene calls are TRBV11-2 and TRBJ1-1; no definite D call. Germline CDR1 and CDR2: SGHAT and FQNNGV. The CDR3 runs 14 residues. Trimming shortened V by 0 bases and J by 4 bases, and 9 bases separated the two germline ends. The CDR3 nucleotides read TGTGCCAGCAGCTTAGAACCCGTGGCCACTGAAGCTTTCTTT. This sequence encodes CASSLEPVATEAFF.

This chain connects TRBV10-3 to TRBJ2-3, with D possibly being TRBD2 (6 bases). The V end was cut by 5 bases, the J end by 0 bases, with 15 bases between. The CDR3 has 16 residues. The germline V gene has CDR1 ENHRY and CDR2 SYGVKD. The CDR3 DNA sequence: TGTGCCATCAGTCCGGGGGTGGCGGGGAGCACAGATACGCAGTATTTT. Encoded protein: CAISPGVAGSTDTQYF.

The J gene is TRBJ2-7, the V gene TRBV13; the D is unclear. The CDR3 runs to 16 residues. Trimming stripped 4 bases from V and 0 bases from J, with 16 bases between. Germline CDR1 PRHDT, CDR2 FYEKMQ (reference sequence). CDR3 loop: CASSSVKTESSYEQYF. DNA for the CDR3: TGTGCCAGCAGCTCCGTCAAGACGGAGAGCTCCTACGAGCAGTACTTC.